Listed here are 24 T cell receptor beta chains from one sample, sequenced in a study of molecular identifiers for immune sequencing clone quantification. TCRdb re-called the PCR reads through MiXCR, storing one row per CDR3 protein. The sample has tens of thousands of distinct CDR3 sequences, about 24% seen once. Sequenced: naive CD8+ T cells from blood, with Jurkat cell RNA spiked in. Subset given: FACS-sorted CD8+CD4-CCR7+CD45RA+ naive T cells. Receptors were obtained from a human donor in good health. Some libraries in this study had Jurkat cell RNA spiked in.

To note about this clonotype: One base away lies a much larger clone, so this may be a sequencing read error. This rearrangement joins TRBV19 to TRBJ2-3, with D possibly being TRBD1 (6 bases). Germline CDR1 is LNHDA and CDR2 is SQIVND (reference sequence). The length of the CDR3 is 15 residues. The germline V and J ends were trimmed by 6 bases and 4 bases, with 17 bases remaining between them. The CDR3 nucleotides are TGTGCCAGTAGAACACAGGGCCTCGGCGCAGATACGCAGTATTTT. This codes for CASRTQGLGADTQYF.

In this sample, this clonotype turned up many times. The chain uses TRBV3-1 and TRBJ2-2; TRBD2 matches at 11 bases. Per germline, CDR1 LGHDT and CDR2 YNNKEL (reference sequence). There are 18 residues in the CDR3. Losses at the gene ends were 2 bases for V and 1 base for J; bases not matched to a gene: 6. CDR3 in DNA: TGTGCCAGCAGCCAACCTCCGGGACTAGCGGAGAACACCGGGGAGCTGTTTTTT. Amino acid sequence: CASSQPPGLAENTGELFF.

This clonotype appeared a few times. The gene calls are TRBV19 and TRBJ2-5; 10 positions match TRBD2. This CDR3 comprises 17 residues. V was clipped by 0 bases and J by 1 base; unmatched bases: 5. The germline CDR1 and CDR2 sequences are LNHDA and SQIVND (reference sequence). The CDR3 spells CASSIELAGTFQETQYF. CDR3 nucleotide sequence: TGTGCCAGTAGTATAGAACTAGCGGGGACCTTCCAAGAGACCCAGTACTTC.

This clonotype was recorded many times. The rearrangement uses TRBV23-1 and TRBJ1-6, with 10 bases lining up with TRBD1. TRBV23-1 is placed among ORFs of uncertain function. Germline trimming cut 4 bases from V and 7 bases from J; bases unmatched to any gene: 10. The CDR3 contains 17 residues. The DNA for the CDR3 is TGCGCCAGCAGTCGAGATGGGGACAGGGGATGCAATTCACCCCTCCACTTT. This translates into CASSRDGDRGCNSPLHF.

There are many counts of this clonotype. The chain employs TRBV5-1 and TRBJ2-7, with 10 positions matching TRBD2. The V gene's germline CDR1 is SGHRS and CDR2 YFSETQ. The CDR3 runs 16 residues. Trimming removed 2 bases from V and 1 base from J; junction bases left unmatched: 6. CDR3 nucleotide sequence: TGCGCCAGCAGCTTTCCTAGCGGGGGAATTTCCTACGAGCAGTACTTC. Translating it yields CASSFPSGGISYEQYF.

This rearrangement joins TRBV24-1 to TRBJ2-1; no firm D call. Deletions cut 1 base from V and 7 bases from J, with 13 bases between. The CDR3 extends over 15 amino acids. Germline values: CDR1 KGHDR, CDR2 SFDVKD. The CDR3 DNA reads TGTGCCACCAGTGATTTAGGGATAGAAAGGAATGAGCAGTTCTTC. This encodes CATSDLGIERNEQFF.

This clonotype rates as medium-sized. The chain combines TRBV29-1 with TRBJ2-7; 12 positions match TRBD1. The germline gives CDR1 SQVTM, CDR2 ANQGSEA. Germline trimming cut 1 base from V and 6 bases from J; bases unmatched to any gene: 1. This CDR3 region has 13 residues. CDR3 sequence: CSVEGDRGLEQYF. DNA of the CDR3: TGCAGCGTTGAAGGGGACAGGGGGCTCGAGCAGTACTTC.

This chain joins TRBV6-2 or TRBV6-3 and TRBJ2-7; 12 positions agree with TRBD2. The CDR3 is 12 residues long. Trimming removed 10 bases from V and 4 bases from J; junction bases left unmatched: 2. CDR1 and CDR2 (germline): MNHEY, SVGEGT. CDR3 protein: CATTSGSYEQYF. CDR3 in DNA: TGTGCCACGACTAGCGGGAGTTACGAGCAGTACTTC.

This clonotype has ten or more counts. The chain couples TRBV7-9 to TRBJ2-2; 13 positions agree with TRBD2. This CDR3 spans 17 amino acids. The germline V gene has CDR1 SEHNR and CDR2 FQNEAQ (reference sequence). After removal of 3 bases from V and 0 bases from J, the junction contained 1 base not matched to a gene. The CDR3 sequence: CASSFGTSGANTGELFF. DNA for the CDR3: TGTGCCAGCAGCTTCGGGACTAGCGGGGCGAACACCGGGGAGCTGTTTTTT.

At least ten counts were recorded for this clonotype. The gene calls are TRBV28 and TRBJ2-3; a possible D gene is TRBD1 (5 bases). Germline loops: CDR1 MDHEN, CDR2 SYDVKM. The CDR3 consists of 15 residues. Trimming took off 4 bases at V and 6 bases at J, with 17 bases between the two ends. The CDR3 region has the DNA TGTGCCAGCAGTTCACACCGGGCCCCAGGGGATACGCAGTATTTT. It translates to CASSSHRAPGDTQYF.

This sequence joins TRBV2 and TRBJ1-5; D is perhaps TRBD1 (5 bases). Per the germline V gene, CDR1 is SNHLY and CDR2 is FYNNEI. The CDR3 contains 16 residues. V was shortened by 5 bases and J by 6 bases, with 20 bases between the two germline ends. The CDR3: CASSPWGPVGGQPQHF. The CDR3 DNA reads as TGTGCCAGCAGTCCGTGGGGCCCTGTAGGCGGTCAGCCCCAGCATTTT.

Concerning this clonotype: This may arise from a read error, as a much more abundant clone is one base away. V usage is TRBV7-9 and J usage is TRBJ2-1; D is unclear. The CDR3 contains 14 residues. V lost 9 bases and J lost 2, with 14 bases in between. Germline CDR1 reads SEHNR; CDR2 reads FQNEAQ (reference sequence). The CDR3: CASTETGTYNEQFF. The CDR3 DNA reads TGTGCCAGTACCGAGACGGGCACCTACAATGAGCAGTTCTTC.

Ten or more counts support this clonotype. This chain joins TRBV6-5 and TRBJ1-2, with D maybe TRBD1 (6 bases). Trimming removed 4 bases at V and 8 bases at J, with 11 bases between. CDR1 and CDR2 (germline): MNHEY, SVGAGI. The CDR3 extends over 12 amino acids. CDR3 sequence: CASSLQGGGYTF. In DNA form, the CDR3 reads TGTGCCAGCAGTTTACAGGGCGGCGGCTACACCTTC.

The table lists this clonotype with many counts. J is TRBJ2-3 and V is TRBV11-2; 10 positions agree with TRBD1. CDR3 length: 18 amino acids. CDR1 and CDR2 from the germline V gene are SGHAT and FQNNGV. J gave up 4 bases and V 4 bases, and 14 bases lay outside the gene matches. CDR3 sequence: CASSSTKGTGDVADTQYF. Written as DNA, the CDR3 is TGTGCCAGCAGCTCAACGAAAGGGACAGGGGACGTTGCAGATACGCAGTATTTT.

This clonotype was counted only a few times. A read error may be the cause here, since a much bigger clone is one base away. The rearrangement uses TRBV6-2 or TRBV6-3 and TRBJ2-3; perhaps TRBD2 as D (7 bases). The germline V and J ends were trimmed by 7 bases and 5 bases, with 22 bases remaining between them. Germline CDR1 and CDR2: MNHEY and SVGEGT. CDR3 length equals 16 residues. CDR3 nucleotides: TGTGCCAGCAATTTTGGACGGGGGGCAAATGAAGATACGCAGTATTTT. It is translated as CASNFGRGANEDTQYF.

This clonotype has a single count. A read error is possible here, since a much larger clone lies one base away. This chain uses TRBV28 with TRBJ2-1; D is perhaps TRBD1 or TRBD2 (5 bases each). Germline V gene sequence: CDR1 MDHEN, CDR2 SYDVKM. The CDR3 runs 14 residues. Trimming took 5 bases from V and 5 from J, leaving 13 bases between them. The CDR3 protein is CASSPRRGDNEQFF. The CDR3 bases are TGTGCCAGCAGTCCGCGAAGGGGAGACAATGAGCAGTTCTTC.

Ten or more counts support this clonotype. The CDR3 DNA follows: TGTGCCAGTAGTTCCTCCGGGGAGCTGTTTTTT. This translates into CASSSSGELFF. The chain couples TRBV19 to TRBJ2-2; no firm D call. V lost 5 bases to trimming and J lost 6 bases, with 4 bases between them. The CDR3 loop spans 11 amino acids. Germline CDR1 is LNHDA and CDR2 is SQIVND (reference sequence).

For this clonotype: Possible read error: a much larger clone is one base away. V is TRBV11-2 and J is TRBJ2-5; no clear D gene. This CDR3 is built from 15 residues. Germline CDR1 and CDR2: SGHAT and FQNNGV. CDR3 loop: CARSVGYLTKETQYF. CDR3 bases: TGTGCCCGCAGCGTGGGGTACCTGACGAAAGAGACCCAGTACTTC.

This clonotype showed up many times. The CDR3 protein is CASSSREVVSPQHF. Here the CDR3 DNA reads TGTGCCAGCAGTTCCAGGGAGGTGGTTTCGCCCCAGCATTTT. The chain combines TRBV12-3 or TRBV12-4 with TRBJ1-5, with D maybe TRBD1 (5 bases). The CDR3 loop spans 14 amino acids. V was cut by 4 bases and J by 9 bases, with 16 bases left in between.

This clonotype has ten or more counts. The chain uses TRBV4-3 and TRBJ2-7; D gene ambiguous. Trimming pared 1 base from V and 5 bases from J, leaving 9 bases between. Germline values: CDR1 LGHNA, CDR2 YSLEER. This CDR3 comprises 13 residues. The chain's CDR3 is CASSQASWDEQYF. CDR3 coding DNA: TGCGCCAGCAGCCAAGCTTCCTGGGACGAGCAGTACTTC.

As to this clonotype: A single base separates this from a much larger clone, so it may be a read error. The V gene is TRBV4-3, the J gene TRBJ2-1, with 12 bases fitting TRBD2. In germline, CDR1 is LGHNA, CDR2 YSLEER. The CDR3 is 15 residues long. The CDR3 is CAGSPGLAGLNEQFF. CDR3 nucleotides: TGCGCCGGCAGCCCAGGACTAGCGGGACTAAATGAGCAGTTCTTC.

As regards this clonotype: Just one base apart from a much larger clone, this may be a read error. This chain connects TRBV28 to TRBJ2-7; possibly TRBD1 or TRBD2 for D (5 bases each). The CDR3 contains 15 residues. The germline CDR1 and CDR2 sequences are MDHEN and SYDVKM. V was shortened by 5 bases and J by 2 bases, with 16 bases between the two germline ends. The CDR3 here is CASSLRDGGAYEQYF. The DNA for the CDR3 is TGTGCCAGCAGTCTCCGGGACGGTGGGGCCTACGAGCAGTACTTC.

In this sample, this clonotype turned up many times. The gene calls are TRBV13 and TRBJ2-1, with TRBD1 identical over 9 bases. J lost 7 bases, V lost 2 bases, and 9 bases had no gene match. CDR1 PRHDT and CDR2 FYEKMQ come from the germline V gene (reference sequence). The CDR3 sequence is 16 residues long. The CDR3 DNA is TGTGCCAGCAGCTTAACTGGACAGGGGAAGAGGAATGAGCAGTTCTTC. Its protein is CASSLTGQGKRNEQFF.

This clonotype was observed at least ten times. The chain uses TRBV6-2 or TRBV6-3 and TRBJ2-7; maybe TRBD2 (6 bases). Germline-derived CDR1 and CDR2 are MNHEY and SVGEGT. The germline V and J ends were trimmed by 6 bases and 3 bases, with 18 bases remaining between them. There are 15 residues in the CDR3. The CDR3 sequence is CASSILASTVYEQYF. The CDR3 DNA reads TGTGCCAGCAGCATCCTAGCGAGTACGGTCTACGAGCAGTACTTC.